The present T cell receptor beta chain was sequenced within a study of T-cell memory formation after mild COVID-19. For the study at large: There were largely donor-specific TCR clusters.

This clonotype was observed at least ten times. Its specificity is not known. The 5'RACE method, run with constant-segment primers, produced TCR alpha and TCR beta cDNA libraries (carrying sample barcodes and UMIs). One entry per CDR3 protein results from TCRdb running MiXCR on the 5' RACE reads. Of nearly 200,000 distinct CDR3 sequences in the sample, roughly 18% were seen once. Regarding the study as a whole: A balance of CD4 and CD8 characterized clones contracting day 15 to 85, whereas later expanders leaned CD4+. Mainly CM and EM harbored the contracting CD4+ clones; mainly EMRA harbored the CD8+ ones.

This sequence was found in an adult woman who had mild COVID-19 (a few samples of this study predate the infection). Cell type and time point are not known. Sequenced: PBMCs or a T cell subset sorted from them (not recorded which).

The CDR3 here is CSARAAGGQAKNIQYF. In DNA, the CDR3 is TGCAGTGCTAGAGCTGCTGGGGGGCAGGCCAAAAACATTCAGTACTTC. The chain carries TRBV20-1 and TRBJ2-4; D may correspond to TRBD1 or TRBD2 (6 bases each). CDR1 and CDR2 (germline): DFQATT, SNEGSKA (reference sequence). Trimming removed 1 base at V and 1 base at J, with 14 bases between. The CDR3 spans 16 residues.